This T cell receptor beta chain came from a study of blood T cell repertoires in COVID-19. Across the study: Italy, Spain and the United States were the sources of the convalescent and acute COVID-19 samples. The cDNA or gDNA used as material had been derived from T cells, B-cell-depleted T cells, or PBMCs.

Unmatched junction bases numbered 1, after V lost 4 bases and J lost 3 bases. There are 15 residues in the CDR3. Germline CDR1 reads LNHNV; CDR2 reads YYDKDF (reference sequence). As originally analysed: Reference gene primer amplification yielded estimated nucleated cell counts. The protocol was immunoSEQ multiplex PCR, while the TCRdb copy is restricted to in-frame clones and leaves out a portion. D and trimming come from the DNA, and the V and J calls and clone size come from that table. The table records some 230,000 clones, 80% to 85% of them present only once. The origin of this receptor is a woman in her sixties with acute or convalescent COVID-19. The sample comprised peripheral blood. The chain couples TRBV15 to TRBJ2-5; 14 bases map to TRBD2. The CDR3 DNA is TGTGCCACCAGCACGGGACTAGCGGGGGAAGAGACCCAGTACTTC. Translated, it gives CATSTGLAGEETQYF. Full variable domain (rest looked up from reference TRBV15 and TRBJ2-5): DAMVIQNPRYQVTQFGKPVTLSCSQTLNHNVMYWYQQKSSQAPKLLFHYYDKDFNNEADTPDNFQSRRPNTSFCFLDIRSPGLGDTAMYLCATSTGLAGEETQYFGPGTRLLVL.